This T cell receptor (beta chain) stems from a study of metastatic and nonmetastatic thyroid tumors. About the study: Patients with malignant and benign thyroid disease provided blood and tumor or nodule tissue, whose repertoires were compared.

Before thyroid surgery, none of the patients had received any treatment. Authors' data handling: Variation in CDR3 across clinicopathological groups served as the basis for constructing a distant-metastasis classifier in papillary thyroid cancer. MiXCR re-clonotyped the PCR reads for TCRdb. TCRdb, rather than the study authors, made the V and J calls. In the table there are 30,000 to 35,000 clones, about a fifth of which are singletons. Germline CDR1 DFQATT, CDR2 SNEGSKA (reference sequence). This CDR3 comprises 15 residues. Between the trimmed V and J ends, which lost 3 bases and 3 bases, there was a span of 18 bases.

The source material was tumor tissue. This receptor was taken from a male donor with papillary thyroid cancer or a benign thyroid nodule (not recorded which). Some clones in this sample may be carry-over from other donors' samples. The genes are TRBV20-1 and TRBJ2-7, with D tentatively TRBD2 (6 bases). The CDR3 here is CSASFSASSDYEQYF. CDR3 nucleotide sequence: TGCAGTGCTAGTTTTTCGGCGTCTAGCGACTACGAGCAGTACTTC.